This paragraph covers one TCR beta chain sequence. Between the trimmed V and J ends, which lost 5 bases and 0 bases, there was a span of 16 bases. The CDR3 loop spans 17 amino acids. The germline V gene has CDR1 SEHNR and CDR2 FQNEAQ (reference sequence). TCRdb keeps only in-frame clones here, not all; method: immunoSEQ multiplex PCR. The sample consists of about 520,000 clones, 95% to 97% of them appearing once. This sample is part of a study of shared clonotypes between healthy human individuals. Into CD45RA+ naive and CD45RA-negative memory subsets, the CD4+ cells were split. The chain links TRBV7-9 to TRBJ1-4; a weak D match, TRBD1 (6 bases). The sequenced material came from naive CD4+ T cells sorted from blood. Subset defined: CD45RA+ positively selected. This clonotype was sampled from a woman in her 30s in good health. CDR3 DNA: TGTGCCAGCAGCCTCAGGGGCGGAGGCTCAACTAATGAAAAACTGTTTTTT. As protein: CASSLRGGGSTNEKLFF. Supplemented by reference TRBV7-9 and TRBJ1-4, the full variable domain reads DTGVSQNPRHKITKRGQNVTFRCDPISEHNRLYWYRQTLGQGPEFLTYFQNEAQLEKSRLLSDRFSAERPKGSFSTLEIQRTEQGDSAMYLCASSLRGGGSTNEKLFFGSGTQLSVL.